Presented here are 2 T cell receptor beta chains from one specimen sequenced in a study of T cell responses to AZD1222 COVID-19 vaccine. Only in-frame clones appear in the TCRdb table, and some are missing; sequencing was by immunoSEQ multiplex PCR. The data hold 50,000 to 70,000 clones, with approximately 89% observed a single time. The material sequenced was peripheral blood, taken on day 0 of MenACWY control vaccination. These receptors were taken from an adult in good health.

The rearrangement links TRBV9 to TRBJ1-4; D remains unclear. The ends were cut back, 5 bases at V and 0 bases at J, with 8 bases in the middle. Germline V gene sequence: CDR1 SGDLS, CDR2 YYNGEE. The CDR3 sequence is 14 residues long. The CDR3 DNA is TGTGCCAGCAGTGTACTTGCAACTAATGAAAAACTGTTTTTT. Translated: CASSVLATNEKLFF.

The CDR3 here is CASSWTGLAGPGELFF. CDR3 in DNA: TGTGCCAGCAGCTGGACGGGACTAGCGGGACCCGGGGAGCTGTTTTTT. The J gene is TRBJ2-2, the V gene TRBV11-3, with 13 bases aligning to TRBD2. The ends lost 4 bases at V and 6 bases at J; junction bases unmatched: 5. The CDR3 spans 16 residues. CDR1 and CDR2 from the germline V gene are SGHNT and YENEEA.